This T cell receptor (beta chain) was identified during a study of T cells in localized non-small cell lung cancer. Overall study findings and caveats: Out of the top 100 tumor clones, a median 57 were seen in adjacent lung.

Profiled with immunoSEQ multiplex PCR; TCRdb holds only in-frame clones, not every one. The sample has roughly 64,000 clones, roughly 79% seen once. As concerns this clone: Its antigen remains unknown.

CDR1 is GTSNPN, CDR2 SVGIG, per germline (reference sequence). J lost 5 bases, V lost 0 bases, and 12 bases had no gene match. There are 16 residues in the CDR3. The receptor was isolated from a man aged 35-75 years with stage II lung adenocarcinoma. Sequenced here: PBMCs, sampled before any cancer treatment. V usage is TRBV30 and J usage is TRBJ2-5, with TRBD2 matching 7 bases. Here the CDR3 reads CAWSVGGGRGIETQYF. The CDR3 coding sequence is TGTGCCTGGAGTGTAGGAGGCGGGAGAGGAATCGAGACCCAGTACTTC.